This T cell receptor (beta chain) stems from a study of human T cells and chemical hapten exposure. TCRdb independently ran MiXCR on the RACE reads; one entry per CDR3 protein. The data contain 30,000 to 40,000 distinct CDR3 sequences, about 12% of them singletons. The CDR3 contains 19 residues. V lost 4 bases to trimming and J lost 6 bases; unmatched junction nucleotides: 20. Germline V gives CDR1 SGDLS, CDR2 YYNGEE. This sample's time point: pre-sensitization, week 0. Treatment of the sample: therapeutic diphenylcyclopropenone sensitization with weekly scalp DPC. Whole blood that had not been fractionated was the source of extracted total RNA.

This material consisted of whole blood, taken in connection with sensitization to the hapten diphenylcyclopropenone (DPC). The rearrangement joins TRBV9 to TRBJ2-2; 8 bases align to TRBD1. The clonotype originates from a woman in her thirties or forties with alopecia areata. Some clones in this sample may be carry-over from other donors' samples. CDR3 residues: CASSPGRFGTGEEAGELFF. In DNA form, the CDR3 reads TGTGCCAGCAGCCCCGGTAGATTTGGGACAGGAGAAGAGGCCGGGGAGCTGTTTTTT.